A selection of T cell receptor beta chains follows, all from one sample in a study of identical twins. One entry per CDR3 protein, called by TCRdb with MiXCR from the 5' RACE reads. The data contain hundreds of thousands of distinct CDR3 sequences, 8.6% of them singletons. These sequences were also reported in another study, on yellow fever vaccine responses in identical twins.

Sequenced input: PBMCs. These receptors were collected from a woman aged 18-29 years in good health. CDR3s include the opening cysteine and the closing phenylalanine or tryptophan. Each record gives: V gene, clone size, J gene, D gene, CDR3 protein, CDR3 DNA. D genes are given only for firm matches. Only some rows state a clone size, as once, few, many or a class for expanded clones.

TRBV3-1	.	TRBJ2-7	TRBD2	CASSQDPPGGAREQYF	TGTGCCAGCAGCCAAGATCCGCCCGGGGGGGCCAGAGAGCAGTACTTC
TRBV5-1	many	TRBJ2-2	.	CASSLGRGANTGELFF	TGCGCCAGCAGCTTGGGTAGGGGAGCGAACACCGGGGAGCTGTTTTTT
TRBV20-1	many	TRBJ2-7	.	CSARSWELYEQYF	TGCAGTGCTAGGTCATGGGAACTCTACGAGCAGTACTTC
TRBV12-3/TRBV12-4	.	TRBJ2-7	.	CASQLRGSYEQYF	TGTGCCAGCCAGCTACGGGGCTCCTACGAGCAGTACTTC
TRBV3-1	.	TRBJ1-2	.	CASSQDIVPGRGYTF	TGTGCCAGCAGCCAAGATATTGTCCCCGGCCGTGGCTACACCTTC
TRBV14	few	TRBJ1-2	TRBD1	CASSPPDLRQGSGYTF	TGTGCCAGCAGCCCCCCAGATCTACGACAGGGTAGCGGCTACACCTTC
TRBV6-5	.	TRBJ2-5	TRBD2	CASSFPRQTSGVLETQYF	TGTGCCAGCAGTTTCCCCAGGCAAACTAGCGGGGTTTTGGAGACCCAGTACTTC
TRBV30	few	TRBJ2-2	.	CAWTETGELFF	TGTGCCTGGACGGAGACCGGGGAGCTGTTTTTT
TRBV25-1	.	TRBJ2-5	TRBD2	CASSAWGGVGETQYF	TGTGCCAGCAGTGCATGGGGGGGAGTAGGAGAGACCCAGTACTTC
TRBV7-8	few	TRBJ2-2	.	CASSLGLATNTGELFF	TGTGCCAGCAGCTTAGGCCTAGCTACGAACACCGGGGAGCTGTTTTTT
TRBV4-2	many	TRBJ2-1	.	CASSQVLANEQFF	TGTGCCAGCAGCCAAGTGCTTGCCAATGAGCAGTTCTTC
TRBV6-1	many	TRBJ2-1	.	CASSTRRFDNEQFF	TGTGCCAGCAGTACGAGGAGGTTCGACAATGAGCAGTTCTTC
TRBV28	many	TRBJ2-5	.	CASSSMAGRGEETQYF	TGTGCCAGCAGTTCTATGGCCGGGAGAGGTGAGGAGACCCAGTACTTC
TRBV20-1	.	TRBJ2-7	.	CSARFPGTDIKQYF	TGCAGTGCTAGATTCCCCGGGACGGACATCAAGCAGTACTTC
TRBV12-3/TRBV12-4	many	TRBJ2-1	TRBD1	CASSLGRTGGFNEQFF	TGTGCCAGCAGTTTGGGACGGACAGGGGGCTTCAATGAGCAGTTCTTC
TRBV7-9	.	TRBJ1-4	.	CASSLAGGTEKLFF	TGTGCCAGCAGCTTAGCAGGGGGTACAGAAAAACTGTTTTTT
TRBV12-3/TRBV12-4	.	TRBJ2-7	.	CASRDLSSYEQYF	TGTGCCAGCCGGGACCTGAGCTCCTACGAGCAGTACTTC
TRBV20-1	.	TRBJ2-7	.	CSARPVLGRGRYEQYF	TGCAGTGCTAGACCAGTCTTGGGCAGGGGAAGGTACGAGCAGTACTTC
TRBV30	few	TRBJ2-7	.	CAWSVAVTYEQYF	TGTGCCTGGAGTGTGGCCGTAACCTACGAGCAGTACTTC
TRBV4-2	few	TRBJ2-3	TRBD2	CASSPWPVAGGLTDTQYF	TGTGCCAGCAGCCCATGGCCCGTAGCGGGAGGGCTGACAGATACGCAGTATTTT
TRBV20-1	many	TRBJ2-3	.	CSASKLGTDTQYF	TGCAGTGCGTCGAAGCTCGGCACAGATACGCAGTATTTT
TRBV15	many	TRBJ1-5	.	CATSRDYGAPQHF	TGTGCCACCAGCAGAGATTATGGAGCGCCCCAGCATTTT
TRBV4-1	.	TRBJ2-1	TRBD2	CASSRPDRTVAGGPRNEQFF	TGCGCCAGCAGCAGACCCGACCGGACAGTAGCGGGAGGGCCTCGAAATGAGCAGTTCTTC
TRBV29-1	few	TRBJ2-2	.	CSSVGSNTGELFF	TGCAGCAGCGTCGGGTCGAACACCGGGGAGCTGTTTTTT
TRBV27	many	TRBJ2-7	TRBD2	CASSSRGGSYEQYF	TGTGCCAGCAGTTCGCGGGGGGGCTCCTACGAGCAGTACTTC
TRBV2	few	TRBJ2-1	TRBD2	CASSPSGRANNEQFF	TGTGCCAGCAGCCCTAGCGGGAGGGCCAATAATGAGCAGTTCTTC
TRBV2	many	TRBJ1-2	.	CASSDGYNYGYTF	TGTGCCAGCAGTGACGGGTACAACTATGGCTACACCTTC
TRBV20-1	few	TRBJ2-3	.	CSASGQGTDTQYF	TGCAGTGCTAGTGGCCAGGGCACAGATACGCAGTATTTT
TRBV11-1	many	TRBJ2-1	.	CASSWGALEGNEQFF	TGTGCCAGCAGCTGGGGAGCCCTGGAGGGCAATGAGCAGTTCTTC
TRBV12-3/TRBV12-4	many	TRBJ2-5	TRBD2	CASSQLAGGPLRETQYF	TGTGCCAGCAGTCAACTAGCGGGGGGGCCTTTGCGAGAGACCCAGTACTTC
TRBV5-6	many	TRBJ2-7	TRBD1	CASSVTGSTYEQYF	TGTGCCAGCAGCGTGACAGGGTCGACCTACGAGCAGTACTTC
TRBV15	.	TRBJ1-6	.	CATSRTESYNNSPLHF	TGTGCCACCAGCAGGACGGAATCCTATAATAATTCTCCCCTCCACTTT
TRBV4-1	.	TRBJ1-2	.	CASSQDKGPYGGYTF	TGCGCCAGCAGCCAAGATAAGGGCCCCTATGGGGGCTACACCTTC
TRBV7-2	few	TRBJ2-1	.	CASSLATARPYNEQFF	TGTGCCAGCAGCTTAGCTACGGCTAGACCCTACAATGAGCAGTTCTTC
TRBV7-9	.	TRBJ1-6	.	CASSLENLHF	TGTGCCAGCAGCTTGGAAAACCTCCACTTT
TRBV5-1	few	TRBJ2-7	.	CASSSDMFPYEQYF	TGCGCCAGCAGCTCGGACATGTTCCCCTACGAGCAGTACTTC
TRBV5-1	few	TRBJ2-3	.	CASSLSQGLDTQYF	TGCGCCAGCAGCTTGTCTCAGGGGCTAGATACGCAGTATTTT
TRBV27	few	TRBJ2-7	.	CASSFGSLMEQYF	TGTGCCAGCAGTTTTGGGTCTCTAATGGAGCAGTACTTC
TRBV15	.	TRBJ2-3	.	CATSTRRGTDTQYF	TGTGCCACCAGCACCCGACGAGGGACAGATACGCAGTATTTT
TRBV3-1	few	TRBJ2-5	TRBD2	CASSRKGGTSGQETQYF	TGTGCCAGCAGCCGAAAGGGTGGGACTAGCGGACAAGAGACCCAGTACTTC
TRBV9	.	TRBJ2-1	TRBD2	CASSVGGTSGRAFQFF	TGTGCCAGCAGCGTAGGAGGGACTAGCGGGAGGGCCTTCCAGTTCTTC
TRBV6-1	few	TRBJ2-3	.	CASSRRRDTDTQYF	TGTGCCAGCAGCCGAAGGCGGGACACAGATACGCAGTATTTT
TRBV7-9	many	TRBJ1-1	.	CASSLDSTEAFF	TGTGCCAGCAGCTTGGACAGCACTGAAGCTTTCTTT
TRBV18	.	TRBJ2-1	TRBD2	CASSPGEIGLAGVNEQFF	TGTGCCAGCTCACCGGGGGAAATCGGACTAGCGGGAGTCAATGAGCAGTTCTTC
TRBV6-2/TRBV6-3	few	TRBJ1-1	.	CASSDEVNAEAFF	TGTGCCAGCAGTGACGAGGTGAACGCTGAAGCTTTCTTT
TRBV5-1	few	TRBJ2-1	.	CASSPVSSYNEQFF	TGCGCCAGCAGCCCCGTAAGCTCCTACAATGAGCAGTTCTTC